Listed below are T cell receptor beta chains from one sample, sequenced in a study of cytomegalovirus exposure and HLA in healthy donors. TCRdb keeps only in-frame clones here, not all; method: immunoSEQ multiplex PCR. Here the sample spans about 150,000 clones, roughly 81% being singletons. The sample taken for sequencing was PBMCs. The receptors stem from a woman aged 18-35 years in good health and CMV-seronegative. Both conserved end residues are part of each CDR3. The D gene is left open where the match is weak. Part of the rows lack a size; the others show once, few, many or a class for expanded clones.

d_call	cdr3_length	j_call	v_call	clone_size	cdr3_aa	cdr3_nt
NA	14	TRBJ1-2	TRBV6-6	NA	CASSPNDRLYGYTF	TGTGCCAGCAGTCCCAATGACAGGCTCTATGGCTACACCTTC
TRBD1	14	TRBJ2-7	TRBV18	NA	CASSQTTGPYEQYF	TGTGCCAGCTCGCAGACGACAGGGCCCTACGAGCAGTACTTC
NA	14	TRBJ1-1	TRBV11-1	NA	CASSLGIRVTEAFF	TGTGCCAGCAGCCTGGGAATCAGGGTAACTGAAGCTTTCTTT
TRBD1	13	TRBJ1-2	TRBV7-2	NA	CASSLGQGYGYTF	TGTGCCAGCAGCTTAGGACAGGGGTATGGCTACACCTTC
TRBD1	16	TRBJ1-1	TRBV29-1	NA	CSVEDPGQGPNTEAFF	TGCAGCGTTGAAGATCCGGGACAGGGCCCGAACACTGAAGCTTTCTTT
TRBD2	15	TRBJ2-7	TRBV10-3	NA	CAISESSGRSYEQYF	TGTGCCATCAGTGAGTCTAGCGGGAGGTCGTACGAGCAGTACTTC
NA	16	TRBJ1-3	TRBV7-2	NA	CASSPGQGYSGNTIYF	TGTGCCAGCAGCCCAGGTCAGGGTTACTCTGGAAACACCATATATTTT
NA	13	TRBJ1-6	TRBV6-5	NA	CASRIGLNSPLHF	TGTGCCAGCAGAATCGGACTGAATTCACCCCTCCACTTT
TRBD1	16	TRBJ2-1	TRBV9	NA	CASSAFPGTGNHEQFF	TGTGCCAGCAGCGCTTTCCCCGGGACAGGTAACCATGAGCAGTTCTTC
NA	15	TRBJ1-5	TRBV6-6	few	CASSYDQGRGQPQHF	TGTGCCAGCAGTTACGACCAGGGGCGAGGTCAGCCCCAGCATTTT
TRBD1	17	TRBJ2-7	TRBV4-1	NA	CASSQGQGRRPGYEQYF	TGCGCCAGCAGCCAGGGACAGGGCCGGCGTCCTGGGTACGAGCAGTACTTC
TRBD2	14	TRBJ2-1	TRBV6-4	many	CASSVDSGHNEQFF	TGTGCCAGCAGTGTGGATAGCGGGCACAATGAGCAGTTCTTC
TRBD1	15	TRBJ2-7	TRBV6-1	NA	CASSEWPGGEYEQYF	TGTGCCAGCAGTGAATGGCCAGGGGGCGAATACGAGCAGTACTTC
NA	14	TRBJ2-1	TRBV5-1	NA	CASSLDTSYNEQFF	TGCGCCAGCAGCTTGGACACCTCCTACAATGAGCAGTTCTTC
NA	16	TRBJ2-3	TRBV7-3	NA	CASSSRRGGRTDTQYF	TGTGCCAGCAGCTCCAGGAGGGGGGGCCGCACAGATACGCAGTATTTT
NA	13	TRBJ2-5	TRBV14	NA	CASSQWGGETQYF	TGTGCCAGCAGCCAATGGGGAGGAGAGACCCAGTACTTC
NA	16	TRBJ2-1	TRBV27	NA	CASSPSGQGTYNEQFF	TGTGCCAGCAGTCCCTCGGGTCAAGGCACCTACAATGAGCAGTTCTTC
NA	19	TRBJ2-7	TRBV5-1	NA	CASSLEVFHGGSFPYEQYF	TGCGCCAGCAGCTTGGAGGTGTTCCATGGGGGGAGTTTTCCCTACGAGCAGTACTTC
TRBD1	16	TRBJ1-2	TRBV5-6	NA	CASSFWDRGTTYGYTF	TGTGCCAGCAGCTTTTGGGACAGAGGCACTACCTATGGCTACACCTTC
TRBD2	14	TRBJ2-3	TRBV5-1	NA	CASSRLAGADTQYF	TGCGCATCTAGCCGGCTAGCGGGAGCAGATACGCAGTATTTT
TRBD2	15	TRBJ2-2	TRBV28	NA	CASTPASGRGGELFF	TGTGCCAGCACCCCTGCTAGCGGGAGAGGCGGGGAGCTGTTTTTT
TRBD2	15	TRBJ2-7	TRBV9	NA	CASSAGTSGPYEQYF	TGTGCCAGCAGCGCGGGGACTAGCGGACCCTACGAGCAGTACTTC
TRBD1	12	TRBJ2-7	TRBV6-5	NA	CASSPTGEEQYF	TGTGCCAGCAGTCCAACAGGGGAAGAGCAGTACTTC
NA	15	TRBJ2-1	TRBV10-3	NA	CAISESGGGHNEQFF	TGTGCCATCAGTGAGTCAGGGGGGGGACACAATGAGCAGTTCTTC
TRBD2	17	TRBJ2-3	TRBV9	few	CASSEGIGTSGKDTQYF	TGTGCCAGCAGCGAGGGAATAGGGACTAGCGGTAAAGATACGCAGTATTTT
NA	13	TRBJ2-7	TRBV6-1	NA	CASSRAHSYEQYF	TGTGCCAGCTCCCGCGCTCACTCCTACGAGCAGTACTTC
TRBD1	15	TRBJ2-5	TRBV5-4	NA	CASSLNRGLRETQYF	TGTGCCAGCAGCCTTAACAGGGGGCTAAGGGAGACCCAGTACTTC
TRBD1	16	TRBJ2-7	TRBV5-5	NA	CASSLGAGGASYEQYF	TGTGCCAGCAGCTTGGGAGCAGGGGGCGCGTCCTACGAGCAGTACTTC
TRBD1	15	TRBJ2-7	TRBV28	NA	CASSLGQGPLYEQYF	TGTGCCAGCAGTCTAGGACAGGGCCCCCTCTACGAGCAGTACTTC
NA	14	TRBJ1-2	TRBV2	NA	CASSDEGWGYGYTF	TGTGCCAGCAGTGACGAGGGATGGGGCTATGGCTACACCTTC
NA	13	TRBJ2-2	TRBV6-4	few	CASSDRDTGELFF	TGTGCCAGCAGTGACCGGGACACCGGGGAGCTGTTTTTT
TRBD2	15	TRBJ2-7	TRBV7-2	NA	CASSAPGLAWHEQYF	TGTGCCAGCAGCGCTCCGGGACTAGCGTGGCACGAGCAGTACTTC
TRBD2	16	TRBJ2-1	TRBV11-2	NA	CASSSNSGSSPNEQFF	TGTGCCAGCAGCTCTAATAGCGGGAGTTCCCCCAATGAGCAGTTCTTC
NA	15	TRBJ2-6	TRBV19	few	CASSSTAYGANVLTF	TGTGCCAGTAGTAGCACAGCCTATGGGGCCAACGTCCTGACTTTC
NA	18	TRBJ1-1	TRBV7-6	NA	CASSLALARALTGTEAFF	TGTGCCAGCAGCTTAGCGCTGGCGAGGGCCCTAACGGGGACTGAAGCTTTCTTT
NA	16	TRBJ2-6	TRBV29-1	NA	CSVAGRGTASTNVLTF	TGCAGCGTTGCAGGCCGGGGGACAGCAAGTACCAACGTCCTGACTTTC
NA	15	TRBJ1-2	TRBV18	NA	CATSDVGGALDGYTF	TGTGCCACCTCGGATGTGGGGGGTGCCTTGGATGGCTACACCTTC
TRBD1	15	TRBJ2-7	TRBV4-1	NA	CASSGRTGSSYEQYF	TGCGCCAGCAGCGGGCGGACAGGGAGCTCCTACGAGCAGTACTTC
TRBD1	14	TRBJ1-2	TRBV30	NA	CAWSAQGAGYGYTF	TGTGCCTGGAGTGCCCAGGGGGCAGGTTATGGCTACACCTTC
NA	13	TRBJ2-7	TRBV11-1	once	CASGGSWDGEQYF	TGTGCCAGCGGGGGGAGTTGGGACGGCGAGCAGTACTTC
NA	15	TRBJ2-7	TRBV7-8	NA	CASSSPKTGSYEQYF	TGTGCCAGCAGTTCCCCGAAGACTGGCTCCTACGAGCAGTACTTC
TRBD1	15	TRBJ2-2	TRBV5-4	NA	CASSAGTGKPGELFF	TGTGCCAGCAGCGCCGGGACAGGGAAGCCCGGGGAGCTGTTTTTT
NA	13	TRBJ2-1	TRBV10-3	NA	CAISGGLYNEQFF	TGTGCCATCTCCGGGGGGCTTTACAATGAGCAGTTCTTC
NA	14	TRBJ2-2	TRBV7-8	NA	CASSPPGVTGELFF	TGTGCCAGCAGCCCCCCGGGGGTGACCGGGGAGCTGTTTTTT
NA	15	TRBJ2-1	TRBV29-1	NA	CSVSRRQGGGNEQFF	TGCAGCGTTTCAAGGAGACAGGGAGGCGGCAATGAGCAGTTCTTC
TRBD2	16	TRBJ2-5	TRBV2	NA	CASSEPRTSGRETQYF	TGTGCCAGCAGTGAACCACGGACTAGCGGGAGGGAGACCCAGTACTTC
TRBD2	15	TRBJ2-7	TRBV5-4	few	CASSLWGGGLYEQYF	TGTGCCAGCAGCCTGTGGGGCGGGGGGCTTTACGAGCAGTACTTC
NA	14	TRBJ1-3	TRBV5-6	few	CASSRLGPGNTIYF	TGTGCCAGCAGCCGGTTGGGGCCTGGAAACACCATATATTTT
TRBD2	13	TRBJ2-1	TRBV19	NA	CASMVSGRNEQFF	TGTGCCAGTATGGTTAGCGGGCGCAATGAGCAGTTCTTC
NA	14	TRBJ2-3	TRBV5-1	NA	CASSLVQGADTQYF	TGCGCCAGCAGCTTGGTGCAAGGGGCGGATACGCAGTATTTT
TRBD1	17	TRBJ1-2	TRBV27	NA	CASSLRDRGGVNYGYTF	TGTGCCAGCAGCCTGCGGGACAGGGGGGGAGTTAACTATGGCTACACCTTC
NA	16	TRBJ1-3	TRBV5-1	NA	CASSFGQRDSGNTIYF	TGCGCCAGCAGCTTTGGACAGAGGGACTCTGGAAACACCATATATTTT
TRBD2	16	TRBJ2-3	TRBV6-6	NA	CASRPATSGGTDTQYF	TGTGCCAGCAGGCCAGCGACTAGCGGGGGCACAGATACGCAGTATTTT
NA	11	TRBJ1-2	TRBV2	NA	CASSEVYGYTF	TGTGCCAGCTCAGAGGTCTATGGCTACACCTTC